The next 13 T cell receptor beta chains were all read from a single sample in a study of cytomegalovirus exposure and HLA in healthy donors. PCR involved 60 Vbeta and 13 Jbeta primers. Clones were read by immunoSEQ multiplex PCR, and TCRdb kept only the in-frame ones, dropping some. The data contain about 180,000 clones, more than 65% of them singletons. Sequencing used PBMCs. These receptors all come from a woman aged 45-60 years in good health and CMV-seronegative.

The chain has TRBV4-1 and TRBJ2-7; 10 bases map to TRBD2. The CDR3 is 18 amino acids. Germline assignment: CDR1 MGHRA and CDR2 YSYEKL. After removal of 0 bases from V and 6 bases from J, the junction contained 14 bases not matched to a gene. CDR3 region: CASSQEFRVLLAGIEQYF. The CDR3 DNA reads TGCGCCAGCAGCCAAGAGTTTCGGGTGTTACTAGCGGGAATCGAGCAGTACTTC.

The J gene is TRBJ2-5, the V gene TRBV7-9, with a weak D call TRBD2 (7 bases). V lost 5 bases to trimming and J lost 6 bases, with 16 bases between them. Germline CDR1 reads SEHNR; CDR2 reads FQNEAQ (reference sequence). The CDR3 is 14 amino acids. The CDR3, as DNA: TGTGCCAGCAGCGGAGAGGGGGGGTTGAAGACCCAGTACTTC. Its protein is CASSGEGGLKTQYF.

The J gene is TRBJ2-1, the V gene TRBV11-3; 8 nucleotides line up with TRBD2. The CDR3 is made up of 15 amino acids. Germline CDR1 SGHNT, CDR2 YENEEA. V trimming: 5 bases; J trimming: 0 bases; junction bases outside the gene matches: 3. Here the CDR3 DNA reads TGTGCCAGCAGCCTAGGGACTAGCTCCTACAATGAGCAGTTCTTC. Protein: CASSLGTSSYNEQFF.

This CDR3 reads CASSYPGLGIGGQFF. CDR3 nucleotides: TGTGCCAGCAGCTACCCGGGACTAGGAATTGGCGGGCAGTTCTTC. The chain has TRBV7-9 and TRBJ2-1; the match to TRBD2 covers 8 bases. The CDR3 runs to 15 residues. V lost 4 bases, J lost 12 bases, and 14 bases stayed unmatched. Germline V CDR1 and CDR2: SEHNR, FQNEAQ (reference sequence).

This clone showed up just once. CDR3 bases: TGTGCCATCAGTGAGGAGCTACCCGTAACGGGTGAGCAGTTCTTC. Translated: CAISEELPVTGEQFF. The rearrangement links TRBV10-3 to TRBJ2-1, with D uncertain. V dropped 2 bases and J dropped 9 bases, with 17 bases sitting between them. The germline CDR1 and CDR2 sequences are ENHRY and SYGVKD. The CDR3 contains 15 residues.

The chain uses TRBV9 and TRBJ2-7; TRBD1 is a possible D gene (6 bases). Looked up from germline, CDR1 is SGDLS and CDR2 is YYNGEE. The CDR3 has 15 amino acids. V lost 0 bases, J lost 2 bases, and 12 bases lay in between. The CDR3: CASSVGAGEPYEQYF. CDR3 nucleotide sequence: TGTGCCAGCAGCGTAGGTGCAGGGGAACCCTACGAGCAGTACTTC.

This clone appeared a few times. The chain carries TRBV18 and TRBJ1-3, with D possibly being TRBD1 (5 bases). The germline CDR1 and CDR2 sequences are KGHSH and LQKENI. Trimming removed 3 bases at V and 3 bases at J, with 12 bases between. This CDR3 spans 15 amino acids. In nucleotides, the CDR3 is TGTGCCAGCTCACCTTCCCAGGGTGGTGGAAACACCATATATTTT. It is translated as CASSPSQGGGNTIYF.

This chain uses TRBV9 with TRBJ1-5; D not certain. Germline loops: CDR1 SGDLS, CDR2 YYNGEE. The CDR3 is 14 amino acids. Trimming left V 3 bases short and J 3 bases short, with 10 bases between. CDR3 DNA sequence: TGTGCCAGCAGCGCCGGGTCCTTCAATCAGCCCCAGCATTTT. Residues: CASSAGSFNQPQHF.

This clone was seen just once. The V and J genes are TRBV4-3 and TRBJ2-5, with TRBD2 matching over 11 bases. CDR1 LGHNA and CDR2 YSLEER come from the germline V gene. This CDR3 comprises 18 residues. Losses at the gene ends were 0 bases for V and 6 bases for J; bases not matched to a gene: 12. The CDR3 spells CASSQDHLSGGAEKTQYF. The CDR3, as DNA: TGCGCCAGCAGCCAAGATCACCTTAGCGGGGGGGCCGAGAAGACCCAGTACTTC.

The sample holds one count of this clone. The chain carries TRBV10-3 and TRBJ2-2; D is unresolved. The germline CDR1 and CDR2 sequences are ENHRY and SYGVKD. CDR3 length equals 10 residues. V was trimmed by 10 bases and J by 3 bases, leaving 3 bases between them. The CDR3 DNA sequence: TGTGCCAACTACACCGGGGAGCTGTTTTTT. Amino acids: CANYTGELFF.

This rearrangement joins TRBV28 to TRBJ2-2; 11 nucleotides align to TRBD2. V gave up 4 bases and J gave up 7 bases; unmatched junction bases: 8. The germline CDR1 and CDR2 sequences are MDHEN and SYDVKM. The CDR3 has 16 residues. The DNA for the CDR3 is TGTGCCAGCAGTTCCCTTAGCGGGGGGGCCCGCGGGGAGCTGTTTTTT. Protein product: CASSSLSGGARGELFF. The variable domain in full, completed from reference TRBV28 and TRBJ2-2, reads DVKVTQSSRYLVKRTGEKVFLECVQDMDHENMFWYRQDPGLGLRLIYFSYDVKMKEKGDIPEGYSVSREKKERFSLILESASTNQTSMYLCASSSLSGGARGELFFGEGSRLTVL.

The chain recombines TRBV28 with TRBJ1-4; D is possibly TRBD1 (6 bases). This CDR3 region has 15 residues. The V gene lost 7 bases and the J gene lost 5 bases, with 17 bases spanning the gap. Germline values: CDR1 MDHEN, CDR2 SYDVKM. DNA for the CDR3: TGTGCCAGCACAACCCAGGACAGCGCAAATGAAAAACTGTTTTTT. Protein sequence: CASTTQDSANEKLFF.

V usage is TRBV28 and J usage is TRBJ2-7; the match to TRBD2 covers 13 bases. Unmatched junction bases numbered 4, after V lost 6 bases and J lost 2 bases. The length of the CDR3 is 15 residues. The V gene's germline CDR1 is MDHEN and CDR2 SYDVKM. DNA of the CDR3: TGTGCCAGCAGGCGGGGACTAGCGGGGCCCTACGAGCAGTACTTC. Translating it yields CASRRGLAGPYEQYF.